One sample yielded the 3 T cell receptor beta chains listed below, sequenced in a study of blood T cell repertoires in COVID-19. Assay used: immunoSEQ multiplex PCR; TCRdb lists only in-frame clones, some missing. This sample has nearly 55,000 clones, with about 86% found just once. The sample was peripheral blood. The source of these receptors is a man between 70 and 80 years old with active COVID-19.

The V gene is TRBV7-2, the J gene TRBJ1-1, with D hard to call. V was pared by 5 bases and J by 0 bases, with 10 bases between. Germline values: CDR1 SGHTA, CDR2 FQGNSA. The CDR3 has 14 residues. CDR3 bases: TGTGCCAGCAGCCCTGGAGGGATGAACACTGAAGCTTTCTTT. It is translated as CASSPGGMNTEAFF.

The V call is TRBV21-1, the J call TRBJ2-3; the table's TRBD1 call for D was not verified on the DNA. TRBV21-1 is reported as a pseudogene. The CDR3 is 18 amino acids. CDR3 nucleotide sequence: TGTGCCAGCAGCAAAGTTCCCGGGACAGGGGATGACACAGATACGCAGTATTTT. Translating gives CASSKVPGTGDDTDTQYF.

The genes are TRBV11-2 and TRBJ1-1; 8 nucleotides align to TRBD1. This CDR3 has 17 amino acids. The J segment lost 3 bases and the V segment lost 5 bases, leaving 14 bases of the junction unmatched. Germline V gene sequence: CDR1 SGHAT, CDR2 FQNNGV. The CDR3 DNA is TGTGCCAGCAGCCTTAGTAGTGGGACAGGTATAGACACTGAAGCTTTCTTT. Its protein is CASSLSSGTGIDTEAFF.